This T cell receptor beta chain was found in a study of technical replicates of blood from several donors (TCRdb year 2017). About this clone: Which antigen it targets is not known. Base qualities were left out, and no much larger clone turns up one base away.

Inclusive of the bounding cysteine and phenylalanine, the CDR3 is 11 residues long. Only CDR3 DNA remains: 33 bases, in frame from the first base. V loses 7 bases, J loses 0 bases, and the germline ends lie 4 bases apart. Sequences SGDLS (CDR1) and YYNGEE (CDR2) are obtained from the germline V gene. The method behind the library was the immunoSEQ multiplex PCR assay. TCRdb retrieved this table from immuneACCESS and kept in-frame rearrangements only. Not all clones are present; in checked studies, unresolved V genes account for under half, and no reason is known for the remainder. Present in this sample are 60,000 to 80,000 clones, roughly 86% of which were seen just once. The biggest ten clones account for less than 6.5% of the sample.

The TCR sequence derives from a human donor in good health. Some clones in this sample may be carry-over from other donors' samples. Input material: PBMCs. The rearranged chain carries TRBV9 and TRBJ1-2; confidence is insufficient to name the D gene. The DNA reads TGTGCCAGCGAGTCTAACTATGGCTACACCTTC. It translates as CASESNYGYTF.